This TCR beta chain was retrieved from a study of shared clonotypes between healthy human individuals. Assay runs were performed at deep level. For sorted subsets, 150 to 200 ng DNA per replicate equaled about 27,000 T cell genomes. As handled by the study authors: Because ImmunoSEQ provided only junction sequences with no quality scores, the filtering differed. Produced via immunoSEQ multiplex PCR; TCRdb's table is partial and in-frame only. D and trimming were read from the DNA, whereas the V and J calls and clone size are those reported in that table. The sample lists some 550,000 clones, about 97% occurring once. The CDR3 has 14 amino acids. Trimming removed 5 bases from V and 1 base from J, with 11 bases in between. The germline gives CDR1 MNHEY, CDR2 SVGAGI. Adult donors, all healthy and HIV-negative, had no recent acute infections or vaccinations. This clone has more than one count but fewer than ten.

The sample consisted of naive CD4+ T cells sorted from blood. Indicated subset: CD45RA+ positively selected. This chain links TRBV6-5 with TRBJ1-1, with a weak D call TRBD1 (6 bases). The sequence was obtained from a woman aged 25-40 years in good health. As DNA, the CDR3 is TGTGCCAGCAGTCCGACAGGCCCGAACACTGAAGCTTTCTTT. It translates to CASSPTGPNTEAFF.